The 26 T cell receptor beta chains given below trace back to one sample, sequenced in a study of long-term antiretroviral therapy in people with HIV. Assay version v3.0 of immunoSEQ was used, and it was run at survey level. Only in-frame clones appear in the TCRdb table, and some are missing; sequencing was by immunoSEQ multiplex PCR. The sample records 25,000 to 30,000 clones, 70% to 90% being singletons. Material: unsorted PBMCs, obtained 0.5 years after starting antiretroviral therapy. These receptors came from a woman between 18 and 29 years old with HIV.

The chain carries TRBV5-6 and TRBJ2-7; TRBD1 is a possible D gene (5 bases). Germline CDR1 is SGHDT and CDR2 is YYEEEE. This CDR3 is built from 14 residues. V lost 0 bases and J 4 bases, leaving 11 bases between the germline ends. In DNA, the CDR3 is TGTGCCAGCAGCTTGGCGACAGTTCTATACGAGCAGTACTTC. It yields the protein CASSLATVLYEQYF.

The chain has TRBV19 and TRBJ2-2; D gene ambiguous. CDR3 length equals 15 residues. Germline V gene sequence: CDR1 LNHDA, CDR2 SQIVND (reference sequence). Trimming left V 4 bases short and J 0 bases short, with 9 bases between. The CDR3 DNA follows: TGTGCCAGTAGTACCGGTCAACCGAACACCGGGGAGCTGTTTTTT. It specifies CASSTGQPNTGELFF.

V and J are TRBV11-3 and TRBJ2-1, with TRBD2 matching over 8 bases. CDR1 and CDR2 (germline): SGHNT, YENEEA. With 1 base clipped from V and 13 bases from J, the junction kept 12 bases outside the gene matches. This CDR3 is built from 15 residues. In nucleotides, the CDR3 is TGTGCCAGCAGCTTAGGGACAGCAAGCGGGAGTCTTCAGTTCTTC. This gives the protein CASSLGTASGSLQFF.

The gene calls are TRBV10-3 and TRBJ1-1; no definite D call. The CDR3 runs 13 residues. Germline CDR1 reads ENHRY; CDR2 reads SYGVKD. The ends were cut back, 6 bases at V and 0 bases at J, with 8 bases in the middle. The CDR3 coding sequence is TGTGCCATCAGGCCCCTCGTGAACACTGAAGCTTTCTTT. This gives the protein CAIRPLVNTEAFF.

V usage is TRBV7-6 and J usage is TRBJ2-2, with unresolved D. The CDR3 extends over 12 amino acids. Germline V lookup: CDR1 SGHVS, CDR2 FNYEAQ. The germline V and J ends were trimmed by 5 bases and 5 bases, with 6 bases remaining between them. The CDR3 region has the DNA TGTGCCAGCAGCCGCACAACCGGGGAGCTGTTTTTT. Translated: CASSRTTGELFF.

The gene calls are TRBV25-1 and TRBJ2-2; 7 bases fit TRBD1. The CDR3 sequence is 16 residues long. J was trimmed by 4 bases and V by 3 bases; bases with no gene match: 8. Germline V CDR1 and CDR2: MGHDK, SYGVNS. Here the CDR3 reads CASSEPDRVPTGELFF. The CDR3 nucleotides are TGTGCCAGCAGTGAGCCAGACAGGGTACCCACCGGGGAGCTGTTTTTT.

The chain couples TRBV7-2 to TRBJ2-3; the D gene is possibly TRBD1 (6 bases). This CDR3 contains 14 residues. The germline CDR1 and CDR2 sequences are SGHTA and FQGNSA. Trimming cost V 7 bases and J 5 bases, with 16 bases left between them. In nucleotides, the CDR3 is TGTGCCAGCACCATAACCAGGGGAGTAGATACGCAGTATTTT. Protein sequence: CASTITRGVDTQYF.

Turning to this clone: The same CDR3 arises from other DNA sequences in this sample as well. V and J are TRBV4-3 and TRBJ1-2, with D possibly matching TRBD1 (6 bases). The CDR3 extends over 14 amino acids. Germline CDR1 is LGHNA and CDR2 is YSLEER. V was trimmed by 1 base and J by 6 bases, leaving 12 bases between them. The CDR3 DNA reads TGCGCCAGCAGCCAAGTCTACAGGGTTGATGGCTACACCTTC. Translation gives CASSQVYRVDGYTF.

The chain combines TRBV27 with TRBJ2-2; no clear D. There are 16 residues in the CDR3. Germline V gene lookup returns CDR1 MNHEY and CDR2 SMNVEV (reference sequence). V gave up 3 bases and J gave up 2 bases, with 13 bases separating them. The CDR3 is CASSLAPRSNTGELFF. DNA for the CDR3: TGTGCCAGCAGTTTGGCTCCTAGGAGTAACACCGGGGAGCTGTTTTTT.

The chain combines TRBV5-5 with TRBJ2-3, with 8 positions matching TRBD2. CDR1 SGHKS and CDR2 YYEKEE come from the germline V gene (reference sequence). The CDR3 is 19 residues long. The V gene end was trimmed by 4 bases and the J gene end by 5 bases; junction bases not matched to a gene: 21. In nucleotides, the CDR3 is TGTGCCAGCAGCCCAACGATGTCGGCGGGACTAGAGGACGTAGATACGCAGTATTTT. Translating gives CASSPTMSAGLEDVDTQYF.

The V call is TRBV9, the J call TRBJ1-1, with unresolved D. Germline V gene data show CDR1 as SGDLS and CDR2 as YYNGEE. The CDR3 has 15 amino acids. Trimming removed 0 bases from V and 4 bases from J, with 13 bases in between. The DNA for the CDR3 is TGTGCCAGCAGCGTAGAGGCAGTTAGCCCCACTGAAGCTTTCTTT. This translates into CASSVEAVSPTEAFF. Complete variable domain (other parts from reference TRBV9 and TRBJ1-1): DSGVTQTPKHLITATGQRVTLRCSPRSGDLSVYWYQQSLDQGLQFLIQYYNGEERAKGNILERFSAQQFPDLHSELNLSSLELGDSALYFCASSVEAVSPTEAFFGQGTRLTVV.

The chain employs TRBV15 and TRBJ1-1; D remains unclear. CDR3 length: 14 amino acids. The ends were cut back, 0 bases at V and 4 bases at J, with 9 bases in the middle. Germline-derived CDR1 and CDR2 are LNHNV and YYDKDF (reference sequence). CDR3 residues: CATSRDHMITEAFF. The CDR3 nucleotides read TGTGCCACCAGCAGAGATCACATGATCACTGAAGCTTTCTTT.

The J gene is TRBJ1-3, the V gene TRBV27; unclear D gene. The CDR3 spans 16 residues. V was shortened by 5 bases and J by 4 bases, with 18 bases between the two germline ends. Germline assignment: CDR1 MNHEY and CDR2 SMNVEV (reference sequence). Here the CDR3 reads CASSPRRALEGNTIYF. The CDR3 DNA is TGTGCCAGCAGTCCCCGGAGGGCCCTGGAAGGAAACACCATATATTTT.

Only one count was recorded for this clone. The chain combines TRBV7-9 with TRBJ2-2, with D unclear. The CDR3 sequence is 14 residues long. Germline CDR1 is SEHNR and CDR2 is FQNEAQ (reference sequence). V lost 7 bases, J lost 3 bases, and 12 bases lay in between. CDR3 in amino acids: CASTERLYTGELFF. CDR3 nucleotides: TGTGCCAGCACCGAACGACTGTACACCGGGGAGCTGTTTTTT.

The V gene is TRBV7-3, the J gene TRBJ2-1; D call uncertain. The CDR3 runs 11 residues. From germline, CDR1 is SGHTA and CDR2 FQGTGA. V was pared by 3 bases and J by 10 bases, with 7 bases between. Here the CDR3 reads CASSFRTEQFF. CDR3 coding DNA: TGTGCCAGCAGCTTCAGAACCGAGCAGTTCTTC. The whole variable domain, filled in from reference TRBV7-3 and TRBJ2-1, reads GAGVSQTPSNKVTEKGKYVELRCDPISGHTALYWYRQSLGQGPEFLIYFQGTGAADDSGLPNDRFFAVRPEGSVSTLKIQRTERGDSAVYLCASSFRTEQFFGPGTRLTVL.

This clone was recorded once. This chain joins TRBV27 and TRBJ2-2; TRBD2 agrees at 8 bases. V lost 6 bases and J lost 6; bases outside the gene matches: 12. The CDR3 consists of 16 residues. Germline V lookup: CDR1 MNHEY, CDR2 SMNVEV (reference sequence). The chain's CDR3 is CASREYGRADPGELFF. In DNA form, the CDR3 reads TGTGCCAGCAGAGAATACGGGAGGGCCGATCCCGGGGAGCTGTTTTTT.

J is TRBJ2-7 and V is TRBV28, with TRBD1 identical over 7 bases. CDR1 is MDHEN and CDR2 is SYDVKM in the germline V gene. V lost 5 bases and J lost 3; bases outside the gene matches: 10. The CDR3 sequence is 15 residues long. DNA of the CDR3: TGTGCCAGCAGTCGCGCCGGGACAGCCCTCTACGAGCAGTACTTC. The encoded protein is CASSRAGTALYEQYF.

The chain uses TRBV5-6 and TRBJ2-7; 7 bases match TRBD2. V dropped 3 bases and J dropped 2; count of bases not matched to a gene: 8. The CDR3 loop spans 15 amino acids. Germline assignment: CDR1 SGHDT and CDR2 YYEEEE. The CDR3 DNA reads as TGTGCCAGCAGCTCGACTAGCTCCGACACCTACGAGCAGTACTTC. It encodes CASSSTSSDTYEQYF.

This CDR3 is CASSRGGYRGQTGELFF. DNA for the CDR3: TGTGCCAGCAGCAGAGGGGGGTACAGGGGTCAGACCGGGGAGCTGTTTTTT. The V gene is TRBV21-1, the J gene TRBJ2-2; whether TRBD1, the table's D call, matches the DNA was not checked. TRBV21-1 counts as a pseudogene. This CDR3 is 17 amino acids long.

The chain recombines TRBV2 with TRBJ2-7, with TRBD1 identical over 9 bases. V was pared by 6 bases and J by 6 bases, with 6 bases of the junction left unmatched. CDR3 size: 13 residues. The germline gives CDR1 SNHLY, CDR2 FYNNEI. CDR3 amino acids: CASRGTGRVEQYF. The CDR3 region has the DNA TGTGCCAGCAGAGGGACAGGGAGGGTCGAGCAGTACTTC.

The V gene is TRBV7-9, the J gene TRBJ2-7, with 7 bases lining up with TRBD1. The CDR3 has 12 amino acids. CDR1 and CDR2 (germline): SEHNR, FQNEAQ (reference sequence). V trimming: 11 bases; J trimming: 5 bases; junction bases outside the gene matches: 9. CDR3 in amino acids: CAGSQGVHEQYF. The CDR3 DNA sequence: TGTGCCGGGTCCCAGGGGGTACACGAGCAGTACTTC. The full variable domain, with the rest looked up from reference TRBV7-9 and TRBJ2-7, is DTGVSQNPRHKITKRGQNVTFRCDPISEHNRLYWYRQTLGQGPEFLTYFQNEAQLEKSRLLSDRFSAERPKGSFSTLEIQRTEQGDSAMYLCAGSQGVHEQYFGPGTRLTVT.

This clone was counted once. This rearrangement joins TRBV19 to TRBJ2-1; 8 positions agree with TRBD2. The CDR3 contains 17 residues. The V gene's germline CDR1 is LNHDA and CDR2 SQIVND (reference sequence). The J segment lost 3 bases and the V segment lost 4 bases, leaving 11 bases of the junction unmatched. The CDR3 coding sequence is TGTGCCAGTAGTAGGGATGCCCAGCGGGAGCTCTACAATGAGCAGTTCTTC. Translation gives CASSRDAQRELYNEQFF.

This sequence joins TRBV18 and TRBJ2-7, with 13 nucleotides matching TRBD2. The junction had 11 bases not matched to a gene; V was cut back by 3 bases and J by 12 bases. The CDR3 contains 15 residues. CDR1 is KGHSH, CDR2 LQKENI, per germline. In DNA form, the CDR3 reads TGTGCCAGCTCACCCCTGGGACTAGCGGGATCGCCCCCGTACTTC. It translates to CASSPLGLAGSPPYF. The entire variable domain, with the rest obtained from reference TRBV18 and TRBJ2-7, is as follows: NAGVMQNPRHLVRRRGQEARLRCSPMKGHSHVYWYRQLPEEGLKFMVYLQKENIIDESGMPKERFSAEFPKEGPSILRIQQVVRGDSAAYFCASSPLGLAGSPPYFGPGTRLTVT.

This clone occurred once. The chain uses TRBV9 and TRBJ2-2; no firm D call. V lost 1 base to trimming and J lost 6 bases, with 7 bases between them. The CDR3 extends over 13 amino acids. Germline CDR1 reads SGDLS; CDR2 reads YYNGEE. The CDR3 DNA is TGTGCCAGCAGCGTATCTCGGGCCGGGGAGCTGTTTTTT. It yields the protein CASSVSRAGELFF.

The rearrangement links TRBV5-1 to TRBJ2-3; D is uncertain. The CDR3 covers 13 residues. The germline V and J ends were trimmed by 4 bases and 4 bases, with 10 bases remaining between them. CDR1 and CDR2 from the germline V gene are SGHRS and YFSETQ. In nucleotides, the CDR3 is TGCGCCAGCAGCGCCCCAGTAGCAGATACGCAGTATTTT. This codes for CASSAPVADTQYF.

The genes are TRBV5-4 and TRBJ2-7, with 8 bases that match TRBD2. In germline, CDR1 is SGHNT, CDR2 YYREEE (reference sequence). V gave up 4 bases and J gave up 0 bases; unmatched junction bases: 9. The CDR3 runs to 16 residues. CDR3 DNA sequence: TGTGCCAGCAGCGAAACTAGCGGACGATTCTCCTACGAGCAGTACTTC. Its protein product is CASSETSGRFSYEQYF.